This TCR beta chain was obtained from a study of T-cell reconstitution after alpha-beta-depleted transplantation in children. With regard to this clonotype: Its cognate antigen is unknown. Its ends do not fully match the called genes, so a read error is possible.

In germline, CDR1 is SQVTM, CDR2 ANQGSEA. The CDR3 spans 15 residues. Points from the study as a whole: Expanded graft clones, several hundred of them, were reportedly the source of alpha-beta T cells about two months after transplant. Recipient T cells and thymic progenitors that survived gave rise to the high TCRbeta diversity observed at day 60 in some patients.

Unique molecular identifiers were built into the TCRbeta library. TCRdb fed the PCR reads into MiXCR, producing one record per CDR3 protein. Found here are about 980,000 distinct CDR3 sequences, less than 30% of them singletons; the top ten hold about 28%. The chain employs TRBV29-1 and TRBJ1-2, with D possibly matching TRBD1 (6 bases). This TCR came from a boy under three years old who had a stem cell transplant for SCID, so the T cells may come from the graft donor. This material consisted of PBMCs, mostly from graft donor cells, taken 360 days after TCRalphabeta/CD19-depleted stem cell transplant. In DNA, the CDR3 is TGCAGCGTCGAAGACAGGATTTTCTCGACCCATGGCTACACCTTC. Amino acids: CSVEDRIFSTHGYTF.